A selection of T cell receptor beta chains follows, all from one sample in a study of cytomegalovirus exposure and HLA in healthy donors. This table comes from immunoSEQ multiplex PCR, and its TCRdb copy is limited to in-frame clones, with some not included. The sample consists of over 100,000 clones, 50% to 65% of them appearing once. The sequenced sample consisted of PBMCs. These receptors originate from a middle-aged man in good health and CMV-seropositive. CDR3s include the opening cysteine and the closing phenylalanine or tryptophan.

j_gene,v_gene,CDR3aa
TRBJ1-4,TRBV2,CASSEQGHRLGEKLFF
TRBJ2-3,TRBV4-1,CASSQDTGRGKRDTQYF
TRBJ2-7,TRBV6-5,CASRKQGNEQYF
TRBJ1-1,TRBV5-1,CASSLVPTVTEAFF
TRBJ2-1,TRBV9,CASSAGLDGGEQFF
TRBJ2-7,TRBV4-1,CASSQGTQRAYEQYF
TRBJ1-2,TRBV28,CASIRDSYNYGYTF
TRBJ1-2,TRBV4-2,CASSQAHSSNYGYTF
TRBJ1-2,TRBV6-1,CASSEGQGVTYGYTF
TRBJ1-1,TRBV13,CASSLGERVYTEAFF
TRBJ1-1,TRBV5-4,CASSPEVRSQNTEAFF
TRBJ2-1,TRBV5-1,CASSSLAGADNEQFF
TRBJ1-2,TRBV28,CASSSGQGLGGYTF
TRBJ2-2,TRBV27,CASSLRASNTGELFF
TRBJ1-1,TRBV6-6,CASSFSEGGAPEAFF
TRBJ1-6,TRBV5-1,CASKEQSSYNSPLHF
TRBJ2-7,TRBV5-4,CASSLAGGGEEQYF
-,TRBV6-5,CASSPRQAYEQYF
TRBJ2-2,TRBV12-5,CASQRQGRTGELFF
TRBJ2-7,TRBV4-2,CASSRGGASYEQYF
TRBJ1-5,TRBV10-3,CAISGGQGNQPQHF
TRBJ2-4,TRBV5-1,CASSLEPTAKNIQYF
TRBJ2-3,TRBV5-1,CASSLGQGRSDTQYF
TRBJ2-5,TRBV7-6,CASSSTSEGLETQYF
TRBJ1-1,TRBV19,CASSLLGGTEAFF
TRBJ2-5,TRBV28,CASSLMGGRGETQYF
TRBJ2-3,TRBV7-9,CASSLGGQGSTQYF
TRBJ1-3,TRBV2,CASEGTGNTIYF
TRBJ1-2,TRBV7-9,CASSRAGSIYGYTF
TRBJ1-4,TRBV5-5,CASSFAVGVNEKLFF
TRBJ2-7,TRBV7-9,CASSLGFSGDRGHEQYF
TRBJ2-3,TRBV6-5,CASSYASGVTDTQYF
TRBJ2-7,TRBV19,CASSQTGTVNYEQYF
TRBJ2-3,TRBV29-1,CSVEGRGGMADTQYF
TRBJ1-3,TRBV5-4,CASSPGGEHTIYF
TRBJ1-1,TRBV27,CASSDTGTGGKAFF
TRBJ2-3,TRBV4-3,CASSQVASGSSDTQYF
TRBJ2-3,TRBV10-3,CAISESSGDTQYF
TRBJ2-5,TRBV5-1,CASSLGPWGEETQYF
TRBJ2-7,TRBV5-1,CASSLAELAGEYEQYF
TRBJ2-5,TRBV2,CASSDRDRQETQYF
TRBJ2-7,TRBV9,CASSAIELAGGEQYF
TRBJ2-7,TRBV6-6,CASRGVGQGVHEQYF
TRBJ2-7,TRBV11-3,CASSLHGGYEQYF
TRBJ1-2,TRBV7-3,CASSLSVRTGVLGGYTF
TRBJ2-3,TRBV5-1,CASGTSGKQDTQYF
TRBJ2-7,TRBV18,CASSLTSFVDEQYF
TRBJ1-5,TRBV5-8,CASRDDRQPQHF
TRBJ1-5,TRBV28,CASSLGQGNQPQHF
TRBJ2-1,TRBV6-4,CASSDELFSNEQFF
TRBJ2-4,TRBV7-9,CASSLTLGAAKNIQYF
TRBJ2-3,TRBV4-2,CASSVSAGGSTDTQYF
TRBJ2-4,TRBV21-1,CASSKGDYPSLNIQYF
TRBJ2-7,TRBV15,CATSRDQGEQYF
TRBJ2-1,TRBV10-1,CASSNVRYNEQFF
TRBJ2-5,TRBV19,CARVLSPLAGQETQYF
TRBJ2-3,TRBV18,CASSPPTWSGSTDTQYF